This TCR beta chain is drawn from a study of T-cell reconstitution after alpha-beta-depleted transplantation in children. As it was prepared, the TCRbeta library received unique molecular identifiers. One entry per CDR3 protein results from TCRdb running MiXCR on the PCR reads. Of some 300,000 distinct CDR3 sequences listed, almost 8% are singletons. This clonotype came up a few times. Its antigen is not known. Whole-study findings and limits: The high TCRbeta diversity at day 60 in some patients came from surviving recipient T cells and thymic progenitors. By one year post-transplant, T-cell counts and diversity largely arose from T cells that were newly produced. Reportedly, alpha-beta T cells present about two months post-transplant originated from several hundred expanded clones of graft origin.

The trim removed 7 bases at V and 6 bases at J, leaving 1 base unmatched. CDR1 and CDR2 (germline): SGHRS, YFSETQ. This CDR3 has 11 residues. This receptor was obtained from a female patient aged 2 to 10 who had a stem cell transplant for Fanconi anemia, so the T cells may come from the graft donor. The sample was peripheral blood, taken 360 days after TCRalphabeta/CD19-depleted stem cell transplant. The chain joins TRBV5-1 to TRBJ1-2; 9 nucleotides match TRBD1. In DNA form, the CDR3 reads TGCGCCAGCTGGGACAGGGATGGCTACACCTTC. As protein: CASWDRDGYTF.